These T cell receptor beta chains were read from a single sample in a study of cytomegalovirus exposure and HLA in healthy donors. Repertoires were generated with immunoSEQ multiplex PCR, while TCRdb's copy carries only in-frame clones and drops some. Of 180,000 or so clones listed, over 60% are singletons. Sequencing input: PBMCs. The source is a man aged 35-49 years in good health and CMV-seropositive. Both conserved end residues are part of each CDR3. D genes are given only for firm matches. Expanded clones get a size class; other rows say once, few or many, or leave the size out.

>few|TRBD1|16|TRBV11-3|TRBJ1-5
CASSELGQGASQPQHF
TGTGCCAGCAGCGAATTGGGACAGGGGGCGAGTCAGCCCCAGCATTTT
>NA|TRBD1|18|TRBV5-1|TRBJ2-6
CASSQRPGQGPGANVLTF
TGCGCCAGCAGCCAACGTCCCGGACAGGGCCCTGGGGCCAACGTCCTGACTTTC
>NA|TRBD2|14|TRBV7-8|TRBJ2-7
CASSGAGGRFEQYF
TGTGCCAGCAGCGGAGCGGGAGGGCGGTTCGAGCAGTACTTC
>NA|NA|13|TRBV14|TRBJ2-1
CASSVFEGNEQFF
TGTGCCAGCAGCGTTTTTGAGGGCAATGAGCAGTTCTTC
>NA|TRBD2|15|TRBV6-5|TRBJ2-7
CASSPDVSGSYEQYF
TGTGCCAGCAGTCCCGATGTTAGCGGGTCCTACGAGCAGTACTTC
>few|NA|13|TRBV2|TRBJ2-4
CASSTGGVDIQYF
TGTGCCAGCAGTACAGGGGGGGTGGACATTCAGTACTTC
>NA|NA|13|TRBV30|TRBJ1-2
CAWSPTGYYGYTF
TGTGCCTGGAGCCCCACAGGTTACTATGGCTACACCTTC
>few|TRBD1|16|TRBV25-1|TRBJ2-7
CASSESSGQASYEQYF
TGTGCCAGCAGTGAATCAAGCGGACAGGCGTCCTACGAGCAGTACTTC
>once|NA|12|TRBV25-1|TRBJ2-1
CASSEYRREQFF
TGTGCCAGCAGTGAATATCGTCGGGAGCAGTTCTTC
>NA|NA|15|TRBV5-4|TRBJ2-1
CASSSGTLPGDEQFF
TGTGCCAGCAGCTCCGGGACCCTCCCAGGGGATGAGCAGTTCTTC
>few|TRBD1|14|TRBV6-1|TRBJ2-7
CASSEGTGPYEQYF
TGTGCCAGCAGTGAAGGGACAGGGCCCTACGAGCAGTACTTC
>NA|NA|17|TRBV4-2|TRBJ2-1
CASSHVSRGSSYNEQFF
TGTGCCAGCAGCCACGTGTCTAGGGGTAGCTCCTACAATGAGCAGTTCTTC
>few|TRBD1|14|TRBV27|TRBJ1-2
CASSSGGYYYGYTF
TGTGCCAGCAGTTCAGGGGGGTATTACTATGGCTACACCTTC
>NA|TRBD2|15|TRBV5-5|TRBJ2-5
CASSLFGRAGETQYF
TGTGCCAGCAGCTTATTCGGGAGGGCCGGAGAGACCCAGTACTTC
>once|NA|13|TRBV5-1|TRBJ1-1
CASSPTANTEAFF
TGCGCCAGCAGCCCGACAGCGAACACTGAAGCTTTCTTT
>NA|NA|13|TRBV6-1|TRBJ2-3
CASSGKRADTQYF
TGTGCCAGCAGTGGTAAGAGGGCAGATACGCAGTATTTT
>NA|NA|13|TRBV19|TRBJ1-1
CASNGRGNTEAFF
TGTGCCAGTAATGGTAGGGGAAACACTGAAGCTTTCTTT
>NA|TRBD1|19|TRBV5-1|TRBJ1-3
CASSLGFILTGNSGNTIYF
TGCGCCAGCAGCTTGGGATTTATTTTGACAGGGAACTCTGGAAACACCATATATTTT
>NA|TRBD2|16|TRBV4-2|TRBJ2-7
CASSQGIAGGPYEQYF
TGTGCCAGCAGCCAAGGCATAGCGGGAGGGCCCTACGAGCAGTACTTC
>NA|NA|15|TRBV27|TRBJ2-1
CASSSGLVGANEQFF
TGTGCCAGCAGTTCCGGACTCGTTGGTGCCAATGAGCAGTTCTTC
>NA|TRBD2|16|TRBV4-1|TRBJ2-5
CASSQGDSGRGETQYF
TGCGCCAGCAGCCAAGGGGATAGCGGGAGGGGGGAGACCCAGTACTTC
>few|TRBD1|15|TRBV2|TRBJ2-6
CASRGTVSGANGLTF
TGTGCCAGCAGGGGGACAGTCTCTGGGGCCAACGGCCTGACTTTC
>NA|TRBD2|18|TRBV19|TRBJ2-2
CASRHPWTSGRAVGELFF
TGTGCCAGTAGGCATCCTTGGACTAGCGGGAGGGCCGTCGGGGAGCTGTTTTTT
>NA|TRBD1|19|TRBV11-2|TRBJ1-3
CASSLDGGQGLLSGNTIYF
TGTGCCAGCAGCTTAGATGGTGGACAGGGGCTTCTGTCTGGAAACACCATATATTTT
>NA|NA|15|TRBV5-6|TRBJ1-4
CASSSRGTFGEKLFF
TGTGCCAGCAGCTCGCGAGGTACCTTCGGAGAAAAACTGTTTTTT
>NA|TRBD1|16|TRBV10-1|TRBJ1-2
CASSLLRDRGLGGYTF
TGCGCCAGCAGTCTACTCCGGGACAGGGGGCTTGGTGGCTACACCTTC
>NA|NA|13|TRBV28|TRBJ1-5
CASRQGFRQPQHF
TGTGCCAGCAGGCAGGGTTTCCGTCAGCCCCAGCATTTT
>NA|NA|18|TRBV9|TRBJ1-3
CASSVAPDGAYSGNTIYF
TGTGCCAGCAGCGTAGCCCCAGACGGAGCTTACTCTGGAAACACCATATATTTT
>NA|NA|15|TRBV5-1|TRBJ1-5
CASSLDHSLNQPQHF
TGCGCCAGCAGCTTGGATCACAGCTTGAATCAGCCCCAGCATTTT
>NA|TRBD2|14|TRBV5-1|TRBJ2-5
CASSLGGGEETQYF
TGCGCCAGCAGCTTGGGGGGAGGGGAAGAGACCCAGTACTTC
>NA|NA|14|TRBV9|TRBJ2-2
CASSVPPETGELFF
TGTGCCAGCAGCGTTCCCCCCGAGACCGGGGAGCTGTTTTTT
>NA|NA|16|TRBV19|TRBJ1-5
CASSILGVRSNQPQHF
TGTGCCAGTAGTATTTTAGGGGTACGGAGCAATCAGCCCCAGCATTTT
>NA|TRBD2|15|TRBV5-1|TRBJ2-1
CASTPTSGRRNEQFF
TGCGCCAGCACCCCGACTAGCGGGAGAAGGAATGAGCAGTTCTTC
>NA|TRBD2|16|TRBV27|TRBJ2-3
CASSGTSGRDTDTQYF
TGTGCCAGCAGTGGGACTAGCGGGCGGGACACAGATACGCAGTATTTT
>NA|NA|15|TRBV4-1|TRBJ2-7
CASSQEVMVSNEQYF
TGCGCCAGCAGCCAAGAGGTCATGGTTTCCAACGAGCAGTACTTC
>NA|NA|17|TRBV28|TRBJ1-5
CASSTLSGFDSNQPQHF
TGTGCCAGCAGCACCCTGTCGGGGTTCGATAGCAATCAGCCCCAGCATTTT
>NA|TRBD2|16|TRBV5-1|TRBJ2-7
CASSPQGLAVSYEQYF
TGCGCCAGCAGCCCCCAGGGACTAGCGGTCTCCTACGAGCAGTACTTC
>NA|NA|14|TRBV7-9|TRBJ2-3
CASSYRGEADTQYF
TGTGCCAGCAGCTATCGGGGAGAAGCAGATACGCAGTATTTT
>NA|TRBD1|15|TRBV5-1|TRBJ2-3
CASSLEGGRTDTQYF
TGCGCCAGCAGCTTGGAAGGGGGCCGCACAGATACGCAGTATTTT
>NA|TRBD2|15|TRBV5-1|TRBJ2-5
CASSFDGRTEETQYF
TGCGCCAGCAGCTTTGACGGGAGGACGGAAGAGACCCAGTACTTC
>NA|NA|14|TRBV19|TRBJ2-5
CASSIWGEQETQYF
TGTGCCAGTAGTATATGGGGGGAACAAGAGACCCAGTACTTC
>NA|NA|15|TRBV9|TRBJ1-2
CASSVEAELLVGYTF
TGTGCCAGCAGCGTAGAGGCTGAGCTTCTAGTTGGCTACACCTTC
>NA|NA|11|TRBV2|TRBJ1-1
CASSEAGAAFF
TGTGCCAGCAGTGAAGCAGGGGCCGCTTTCTTT
>NA|TRBD1|15|TRBV7-9|TRBJ2-4
CASSPPGTGQNIQYF
TGTGCCAGCAGCCCGCCCGGGACAGGCCAAAACATTCAGTACTTC
>NA|NA|15|TRBV28|TRBJ1-1
CASSLWASGNTEAFF
TGTGCCAGCAGTTTATGGGCCTCAGGGAACACTGAAGCTTTCTTT
>NA|TRBD1|14|TRBV6-5|TRBJ1-4
CASQVDRGREKLFF
TGTGCCAGTCAGGTGGACAGGGGTAGAGAAAAACTGTTTTTT